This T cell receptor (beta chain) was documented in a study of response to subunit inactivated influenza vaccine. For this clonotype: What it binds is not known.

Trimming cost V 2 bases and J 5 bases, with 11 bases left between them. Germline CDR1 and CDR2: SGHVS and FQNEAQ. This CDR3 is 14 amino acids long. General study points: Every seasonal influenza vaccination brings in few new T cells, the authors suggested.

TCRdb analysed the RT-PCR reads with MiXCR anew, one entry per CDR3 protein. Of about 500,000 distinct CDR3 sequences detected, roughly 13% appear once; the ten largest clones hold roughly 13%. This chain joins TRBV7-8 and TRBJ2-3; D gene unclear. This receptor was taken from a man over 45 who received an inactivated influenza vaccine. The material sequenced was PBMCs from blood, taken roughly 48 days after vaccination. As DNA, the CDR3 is TGTGCCAGCAGCTTAATGCATGTAGTAGATACGCAGTATTTT. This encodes CASSLMHVVDTQYF.